This TCR beta chain was recovered during a study of T cell repertoires in cytomegalovirus infection. MiXCR, run by TCRdb on the reads, gives a single entry per CDR3 protein. The data show some 600,000 distinct CDR3 sequences, about 24% seen once. The germline V gene encodes CDR1 MNHEY and CDR2 SVGEGT. The CDR3 runs 12 residues. Concerning this clonotype: Its antigen is unidentified.

Points from the study as a whole: Carriage of CMV together with the relevant HLA was identifiable through cumulative public TCR beta family frequency.

Specimen: CD8+ T cells from PBMCs. The TCR sequence derives from a human donor in good health (CMV status not recorded). Some clones in this sample may be carry-over from other donors' samples. This sequence joins TRBV6-2 or TRBV6-3 and TRBJ2-7, with D perhaps TRBD1 (6 bases). The CDR3: CASSYSNGRGEV. DNA for the CDR3: TGTGCCAGCAGTTACTCGAACGGCAGGGGTGAAGTC.